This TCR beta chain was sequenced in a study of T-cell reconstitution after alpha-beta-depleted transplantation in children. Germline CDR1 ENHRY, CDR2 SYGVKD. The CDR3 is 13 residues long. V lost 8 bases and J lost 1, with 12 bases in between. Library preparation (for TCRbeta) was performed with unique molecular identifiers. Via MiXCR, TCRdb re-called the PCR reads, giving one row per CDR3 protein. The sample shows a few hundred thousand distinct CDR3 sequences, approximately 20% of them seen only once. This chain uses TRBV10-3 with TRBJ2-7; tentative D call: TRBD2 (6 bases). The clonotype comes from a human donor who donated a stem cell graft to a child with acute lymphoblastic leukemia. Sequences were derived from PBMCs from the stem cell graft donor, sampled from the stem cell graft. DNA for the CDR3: TGTGCCATCTTGCGGGACCGGTCCTACGAGCAGTACTTC. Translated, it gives CAILRDRSYEQYF.